The 22 T cell receptor beta chains reported below all come from one sample, sequenced in a study of blood T cell repertoires in COVID-19. Sequencing was performed with immunoSEQ multiplex PCR; in TCRdb, only in-frame clones are kept and a portion is missing. The profile shows around 260,000 clones, 89% of them singletons. Sequencing used peripheral blood. The source of these receptors is a woman in her 40s who had recovered from COVID-19.

The chain links TRBV15 to TRBJ2-3; D might be TRBD1 (6 bases). There are 14 residues in the CDR3. V was clipped by 5 bases and J by 2 bases, with 11 bases between them. Per the germline V gene, CDR1 is LNHNV and CDR2 is YYDKDF (reference sequence). The CDR3 is CATSGQGITDTQYF. The DNA for the CDR3 is TGTGCCACCAGCGGCCAGGGGATCACAGATACGCAGTATTTT.

The V and J genes are TRBV18 and TRBJ1-2; 9 nucleotides match TRBD1. Germline loops: CDR1 KGHSH, CDR2 LQKENI. This CDR3 spans 14 amino acids. Trimming cost V 5 bases and J 4 bases; bases outside gene matches: 5. The CDR3 is CASSAQGAGYGYTF. The CDR3 region has the DNA TGTGCCAGCTCAGCACAGGGGGCCGGCTATGGCTACACCTTC.

The gene calls are TRBV7-2 and TRBJ2-5; tentative D call: TRBD2 (5 bases). CDR3 length: 15 residues. Looked up from germline, CDR1 is SGHTA and CDR2 is FQGNSA. Trimming removed 3 bases from V and 5 bases from J, with 16 bases in between. As DNA, the CDR3 is TGTGCCAGCAGCTTCCCTGTTGGGTCGGGGGAGACCCAGTACTTC. Translating gives CASSFPVGSGETQYF.

This chain links TRBV6-4 with TRBJ1-1; D may be TRBD1 (5 bases). The CDR3 contains 13 residues. V shed 4 bases and J shed 5 bases, with 11 bases lying between them. CDR1 is MRHNA, CDR2 SNTAGT, per germline. The CDR3 DNA follows: TGTGCCAGCAGTGTGGAACGGGGGACTGAAGCTTTCTTT. This translates into CASSVERGTEAFF.

On this clone: Germline and junction disagree at one end, which may indicate a read error. The genes are TRBV20-1 and TRBJ1-2; D call uncertain. Germline CDR1 DFQATT, CDR2 SNEGSKA (reference sequence). The CDR3 has 11 amino acids. CDR3 loop: CSAANSRGVIF. CDR3 in DNA: TGCAGTGCGGCGAACTCTCGCGGTGTCATCTTC.

This clone was counted a single time. The chain carries TRBV5-1 and TRBJ2-7; 8 bases are shared with TRBD1. Unmatched junction bases numbered 6, after V lost 4 bases and J lost 0 bases. The CDR3 is 15 amino acids. The germline V gene encodes CDR1 SGHRS and CDR2 YFSETQ. Here the CDR3 DNA reads TGCGCCAGCAGCGAGGACAGGGCGGCCTCCTACGAGCAGTACTTC. This translates into CASSEDRAASYEQYF.

The V gene is TRBV7-9, the J gene TRBJ2-1; tentatively, D is TRBD1 (6 bases). In germline, CDR1 is SEHNR, CDR2 FQNEAQ (reference sequence). The CDR3 runs 16 residues. V lost 4 bases and J 2 bases, leaving 15 bases between the germline ends. CDR3 region: CASSSGPGAAYNEQFF. In nucleotides, the CDR3 is TGTGCCAGCAGCTCCGGACCAGGGGCTGCCTACAATGAGCAGTTCTTC.

J is TRBJ1-1 and V is TRBV7-3, with 7 bases that match TRBD1. This CDR3 comprises 15 residues. With 5 bases clipped from V and 0 bases from J, the junction kept 6 bases outside the gene matches. Germline CDR1 SGHTA, CDR2 FQGTGA. In DNA, the CDR3 is TGTGCCAGCAGCCCCCAGGGACAGATGAACACTGAAGCTTTCTTT. Translation: CASSPQGQMNTEAFF.

V and J are TRBV9 and TRBJ1-4; D is undetermined. The CDR3 length is 14 residues. Germline CDR1 and CDR2: SGDLS and YYNGEE. V lost 2 bases and J 0 bases, leaving 5 bases between the germline ends. The CDR3 DNA reads as TGTGCCAGCAGCGTCTCCTCAACTAATGAAAAACTGTTTTTT. Translation gives CASSVSSTNEKLFF.

V and J are TRBV12-5 and TRBJ1-4; 9 bases are a match to TRBD1. The germline V gene has CDR1 LGHNT and CDR2 FRNRAP. V dropped 2 bases and J dropped 8; count of bases not matched to a gene: 3. The CDR3 length is 14 residues. Here the CDR3 DNA reads TGTGCTAGTGGTTTGTCGACAGGGGGGGAAAAACTGTTTTTT. It encodes CASGLSTGGEKLFF.

The CDR3 loop reads CASSPALDRGRYGYTF. The CDR3 DNA sequence: TGCGCCAGCAGCCCCGCGCTTGATAGGGGAAGGTATGGCTACACCTTC. The J gene is TRBJ1-2, the V gene TRBV5-1, with D perhaps matching TRBD1 (5 bases). CDR1 and CDR2 from the germline V gene are SGHRS and YFSETQ. The V and J ends lost 4 bases and 5 bases respectively, with 21 bases between them. This CDR3 has 16 residues.

The J gene is TRBJ2-2, the V gene TRBV6-5; maybe TRBD2 (5 bases). Per germline, CDR1 MNHEY and CDR2 SVGAGI. The CDR3 is 16 amino acids. V lost 0 bases and J 4 bases, leaving 12 bases between the germline ends. The CDR3 loop reads CASSYSSPEGTGELFF. Here the CDR3 DNA reads TGTGCCAGCAGTTACTCGAGCCCCGAGGGCACCGGGGAGCTGTTTTTT.

This clone was seen only once. The chain combines TRBV3-1 (or the pseudogene TRBV3-2) with TRBJ2-5; 9 bases are a match to TRBD1. This CDR3 is 13 amino acids long. Germline V lookup: CDR1 LGHDT, CDR2 YNNKEL (reference sequence). V was clipped by 4 bases and J by 5 bases; unmatched bases: 2. CDR3 sequence reads: CASSRGQGETQYF. The CDR3 region has the DNA TGTGCCAGCAGCCGTGGACAGGGGGAGACCCAGTACTTC.

The chain uses TRBV19 and TRBJ1-4; D perhaps matches TRBD1 (5 bases). CDR3 length equals 16 residues. Trimming stripped 9 bases from V and 0 bases from J, with 17 bases between. CDR1 and CDR2 from the germline V gene are LNHDA and SQIVND (reference sequence). The CDR3 sequence: CASTRLPGATNEKLFF. For the CDR3, the DNA is TGTGCCAGCACTCGTTTACCGGGGGCAACTAATGAAAAACTGTTTTTT.

The V gene is TRBV7-3, the J gene TRBJ2-1; 11 nucleotides line up with TRBD2. This CDR3 has 16 amino acids. J gave up 7 bases and V 5 bases, and 10 bases lay outside the gene matches. In germline, CDR1 is SGHTA, CDR2 FQGTGA. The CDR3 here is CASSQTSGILSNEQFF. The CDR3, as DNA: TGTGCCAGCAGCCAGACTAGCGGGATCTTGTCGAATGAGCAGTTCTTC.

J is TRBJ1-1 and V is TRBV18; 7 positions match TRBD1. The CDR3 spans 15 residues. After removal of 0 bases from V and 8 bases from J, the junction contained 9 bases not matched to a gene. Germline V lookup: CDR1 KGHSH, CDR2 LQKENI. This CDR3 reads CASSPPGQAEYEAFF. CDR3 in DNA: TGTGCCAGCTCACCACCCGGACAGGCGGAATACGAAGCTTTCTTT.

The chain combines TRBV27 with TRBJ2-1; TRBD1 aligns across 7 bases. Germline V lookup: CDR1 MNHEY, CDR2 SMNVEV (reference sequence). The V segment lost 8 bases and the J segment 1 base; nucleotides outside the gene matches: 2. The CDR3 totals 13 residues. CDR3 bases: TGTGCCAGCTGGACAGGTTCCTACAATGAGCAGTTCTTC. It encodes CASWTGSYNEQFF.

The chain uses TRBV5-1 and TRBJ2-1, with TRBD1 identical over 9 bases. Unmatched junction bases numbered 7, after V lost 6 bases and J lost 9 bases. Per the germline V gene, CDR1 is SGHRS and CDR2 is YFSETQ. CDR3 length: 13 residues. CDR3 in DNA: TGCGCCAGCACTTCCGGGACAGGGAGTGAGCAGTTCTTC. It translates to CASTSGTGSEQFF.

This chain uses TRBV27 with TRBJ2-1, with TRBD2 matching over 9 bases. The CDR3 sequence is 15 residues long. V gave up 1 base and J gave up 9 bases; unmatched junction bases: 7. Germline-derived CDR1 and CDR2 are MNHEY and SMNVEV (reference sequence). The CDR3 coding sequence is TGTGCCAGCAGTTTATTGGCTAGCGGGAATAGTGAGCAGTTCTTC. It translates to CASSLLASGNSEQFF.

To note about this clone: Different DNA sequences within this sample yield the same CDR3. The chain links TRBV3-1 (or the pseudogene TRBV3-2) to TRBJ2-7; 14 bases are shared with TRBD2. Trimming took 3 bases from V and 2 from J; bases not matched to a gene: 0. The length of the CDR3 is 15 residues. Germline-derived CDR1 and CDR2 are LGHDT and YNNKEL (reference sequence). The CDR3 DNA follows: TGTGCCAGCAGCCAGACTAGCGGGAGGGCCTACGAGCAGTACTTC. This translates into CASSQTSGRAYEQYF.

The rearrangement uses TRBV19 and TRBJ2-1; 12 bases are a match to TRBD2. This CDR3 contains 15 residues. Germline V gene lookup returns CDR1 LNHDA and CDR2 SQIVND (reference sequence). Trimming at V came to 5 bases and at J to 8 bases, leaving 7 bases not matched to a gene. In DNA, the CDR3 is TGTGCCAGTAGTGCTCAGGCTAGCGGGAGGGATGAGCAGTTCTTC. Translated, it gives CASSAQASGRDEQFF. Supplemented by reference TRBV19 and TRBJ2-1, the full variable domain reads DGGITQSPKYLFRKEGQNVTLSCEQNLNHDAMYWYRQDPGQGLRLIYYSQIVNDFQKGDIAEGYSVSREKKESFPLTVTSAQKNPTAFYLCASSAQASGRDEQFFGPGTRLTVL.

V usage is TRBV15 and J usage is TRBJ2-1; 8 bases agree with TRBD2. V lost 2 bases, J lost 2 bases, and 14 bases stayed unmatched. This CDR3 has 19 residues. Germline V gives CDR1 LNHNV, CDR2 YYDKDF (reference sequence). CDR3 DNA sequence: TGTGCCACCAGCAGACGGGAGGGGAGCAGATCGCTGGCCTACAATGAGCAGTTCTTC. This encodes CATSRREGSRSLAYNEQFF.